This TCR beta chain appears in the sequencing data of a study of blood T cell repertoires in COVID-19. This CDR3 region has 15 residues. Germline V gene sequence: CDR1 SGDLS, CDR2 YYNGEE. V dropped 2 bases and J dropped 4; count of bases not matched to a gene: 4. In the authors' methods: Nucleated cell counts were estimated from reference gene primer amplification. TCRdb's table, derived via immunoSEQ multiplex PCR, lists solely in-frame clones and lacks some. The DNA gave D and trimming, while V, J and clone size come from that table. The sample has about 100,000 clones, about three quarters seen once.

This clonotype was sampled from a man aged 65-85 years with acute or convalescent COVID-19. The chain has TRBV9 and TRBJ2-2; 8 nucleotides match TRBD1. The sequenced material came from peripheral blood. CDR3: CASSVQGASTGELFF. The DNA of the CDR3 is TGTGCCAGCAGCGTTCAGGGGGCGTCCACCGGGGAGCTGTTTTTT.